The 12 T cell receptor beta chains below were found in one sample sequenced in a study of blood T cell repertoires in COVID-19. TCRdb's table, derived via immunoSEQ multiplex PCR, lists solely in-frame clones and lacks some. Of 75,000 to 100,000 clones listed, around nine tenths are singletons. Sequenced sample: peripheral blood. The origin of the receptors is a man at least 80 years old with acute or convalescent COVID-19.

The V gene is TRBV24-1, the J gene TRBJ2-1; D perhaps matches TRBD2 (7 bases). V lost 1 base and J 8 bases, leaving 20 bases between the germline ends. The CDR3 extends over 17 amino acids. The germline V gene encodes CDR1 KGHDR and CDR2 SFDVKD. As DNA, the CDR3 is TGTGCCACCAGTGATTTATACAATGGGAGGGGGAGGGATGAGCAGTTCTTC. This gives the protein CATSDLYNGRGRDEQFF.

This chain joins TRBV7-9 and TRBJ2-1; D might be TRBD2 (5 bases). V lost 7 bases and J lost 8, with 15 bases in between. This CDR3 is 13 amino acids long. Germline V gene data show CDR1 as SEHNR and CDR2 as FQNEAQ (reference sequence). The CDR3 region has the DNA TGTGCCAGCACCGTTGGGCGGGTCGATGAGCAGTTCTTC. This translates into CASTVGRVDEQFF. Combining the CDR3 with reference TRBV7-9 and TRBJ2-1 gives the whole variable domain DTGVSQNPRHKITKRGQNVTFRCDPISEHNRLYWYRQTLGQGPEFLTYFQNEAQLEKSRLLSDRFSAERPKGSFSTLEIQRTEQGDSAMYLCASTVGRVDEQFFGPGTRLTVL.

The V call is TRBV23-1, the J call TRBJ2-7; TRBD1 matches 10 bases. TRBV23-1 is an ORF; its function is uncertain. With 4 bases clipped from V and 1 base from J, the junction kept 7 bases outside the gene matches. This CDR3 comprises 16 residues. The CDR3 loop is CASSPRDRGRSYEQYF. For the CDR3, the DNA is TGCGCCAGCAGTCCTCGGGACAGGGGCCGTTCCTACGAGCAGTACTTC.

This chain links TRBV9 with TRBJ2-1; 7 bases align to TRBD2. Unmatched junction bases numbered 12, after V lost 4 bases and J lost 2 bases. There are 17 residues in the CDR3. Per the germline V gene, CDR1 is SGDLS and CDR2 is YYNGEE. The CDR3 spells CASSPIGGTTPYNEQFF. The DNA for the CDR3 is TGTGCCAGCAGCCCCATTGGGGGGACTACCCCCTACAATGAGCAGTTCTTC. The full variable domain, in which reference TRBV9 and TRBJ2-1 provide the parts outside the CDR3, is DSGVTQTPKHLITATGQRVTLRCSPRSGDLSVYWYQQSLDQGLQFLIQYYNGEERAKGNILERFSAQQFPDLHSELNLSSLELGDSALYFCASSPIGGTTPYNEQFFGPGTRLTVL.

CDR3 residues: CSVRTGQPLNEQFF. The CDR3 region has the DNA TGCAGCGTACGGACAGGGCAGCCCCTCAATGAGCAGTTCTTC. V gene TRBV29-1 combines with J gene TRBJ2-1; 8 positions match TRBD1. CDR3 length: 14 residues. V lost 6 bases, J lost 6 bases, and 10 bases stayed unmatched. CDR1 is SQVTM, CDR2 ANQGSEA, per germline.

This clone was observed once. The CDR3 is CASSVRQDQETQYF. CDR3 bases: TGTGCCAGCAGTGTTCGCCAGGATCAAGAGACCCAGTACTTC. The V call is TRBV2, the J call TRBJ2-5; D ambiguous. The germline V gene encodes CDR1 SNHLY and CDR2 FYNNEI. V lost 4 bases and J lost 2, with 11 bases in between. This CDR3 is 14 amino acids long.

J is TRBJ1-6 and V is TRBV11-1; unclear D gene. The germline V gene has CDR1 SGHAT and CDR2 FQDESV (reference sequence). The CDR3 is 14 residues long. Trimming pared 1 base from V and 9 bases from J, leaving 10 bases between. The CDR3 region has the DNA TGTGCCAGCAGCTTAGTGGGGAGAAGTTCACCCCTCCACTTT. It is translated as CASSLVGRSSPLHF.

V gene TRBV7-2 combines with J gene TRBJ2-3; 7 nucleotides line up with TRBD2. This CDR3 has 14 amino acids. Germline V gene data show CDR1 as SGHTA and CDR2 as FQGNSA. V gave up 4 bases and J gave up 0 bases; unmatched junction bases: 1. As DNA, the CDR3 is TGTGCCAGCAGCTGGACTAGGAGCACAGATACGCAGTATTTT. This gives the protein CASSWTRSTDTQYF.

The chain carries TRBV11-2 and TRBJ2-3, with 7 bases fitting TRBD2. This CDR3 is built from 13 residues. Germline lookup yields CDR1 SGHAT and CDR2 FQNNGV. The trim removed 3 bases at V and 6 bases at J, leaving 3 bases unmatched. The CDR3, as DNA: TGTGCCAGCAGCTTTCCCGGGAGGGATACGCAGTATTTT. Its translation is CASSFPGRDTQYF.

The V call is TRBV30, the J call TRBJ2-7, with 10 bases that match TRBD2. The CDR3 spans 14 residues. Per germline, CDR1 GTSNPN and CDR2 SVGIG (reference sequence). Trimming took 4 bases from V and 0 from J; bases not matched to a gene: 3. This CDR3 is CAWTGTSASYEQYF. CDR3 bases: TGTGCCTGGACCGGGACTAGCGCCTCCTACGAGCAGTACTTC.

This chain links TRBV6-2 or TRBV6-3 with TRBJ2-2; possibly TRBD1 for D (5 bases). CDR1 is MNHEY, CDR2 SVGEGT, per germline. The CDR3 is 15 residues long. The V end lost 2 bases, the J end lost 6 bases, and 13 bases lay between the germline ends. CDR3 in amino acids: CASSYLTGASGELFF. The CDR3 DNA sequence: TGTGCCAGCAGTTACCTAACAGGCGCCTCCGGGGAGCTGTTTTTT.

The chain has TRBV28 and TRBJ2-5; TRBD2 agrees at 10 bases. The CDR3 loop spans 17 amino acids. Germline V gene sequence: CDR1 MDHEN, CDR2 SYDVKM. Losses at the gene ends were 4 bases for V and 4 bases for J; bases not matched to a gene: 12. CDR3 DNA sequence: TGTGCCAGCAGTTCAACTTCTAGCGGGAGTTTGAGAGAGACCCAGTACTTC. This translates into CASSSTSSGSLRETQYF.